What follows describes a single T cell receptor beta chain. Profiling relied on immunoSEQ multiplex PCR, and the TCRdb table lists in-frame clones only, not all of them. The sample lists roughly 100,000 clones; 92% were seen once. Trimming removed 5 bases from V and 3 bases from J, with 9 bases in between. The CDR3 totals 13 residues. The germline gives CDR1 MNHEY, CDR2 SMNVEV (reference sequence). The data are from a study of control samples from healthy donors and cancer patients. The V gene is TRBV27, the J gene TRBJ2-3; D remains unclear. The sequence was collected from a young woman in good health. The material sequenced was blood. Here the CDR3 reads CASSPPGTDTQYF. The CDR3 bases are TGTGCCAGCAGTCCCCCCGGGACAGATACGCAGTATTTT.